A single T cell receptor beta chain is shown here with its context. What it binds is unknown. This sample was taken from a study of cytotoxic CD8 clonotypes in ibrutinib-treated CLL. Study conclusions and caveats: Public clonotypes were seen rarely and were contracted or stable on treatment.

TCRdb keeps only in-frame clones here, not all; method: immunoSEQ multiplex PCR. The data hold 50,000 to 70,000 clones, with nearly 55% observed a single time. V was trimmed by 4 bases and J by 9 bases, leaving 14 bases between them. The V gene's germline CDR1 is SGHTA and CDR2 FQGTGA. CDR3 length: 13 residues. This clonotype originated in a human donor with chronic lymphocytic leukemia. The sample was PBMCs, taken at disease progression, from a patient treated with ibrutinib. This chain links TRBV7-3 with TRBJ2-3; no clear D gene. This chain's CDR3 is CASSSPLFPTQYF. The DNA for the CDR3 is TGTGCCAGCAGCTCCCCCCTTTTTCCGACGCAGTATTTT.